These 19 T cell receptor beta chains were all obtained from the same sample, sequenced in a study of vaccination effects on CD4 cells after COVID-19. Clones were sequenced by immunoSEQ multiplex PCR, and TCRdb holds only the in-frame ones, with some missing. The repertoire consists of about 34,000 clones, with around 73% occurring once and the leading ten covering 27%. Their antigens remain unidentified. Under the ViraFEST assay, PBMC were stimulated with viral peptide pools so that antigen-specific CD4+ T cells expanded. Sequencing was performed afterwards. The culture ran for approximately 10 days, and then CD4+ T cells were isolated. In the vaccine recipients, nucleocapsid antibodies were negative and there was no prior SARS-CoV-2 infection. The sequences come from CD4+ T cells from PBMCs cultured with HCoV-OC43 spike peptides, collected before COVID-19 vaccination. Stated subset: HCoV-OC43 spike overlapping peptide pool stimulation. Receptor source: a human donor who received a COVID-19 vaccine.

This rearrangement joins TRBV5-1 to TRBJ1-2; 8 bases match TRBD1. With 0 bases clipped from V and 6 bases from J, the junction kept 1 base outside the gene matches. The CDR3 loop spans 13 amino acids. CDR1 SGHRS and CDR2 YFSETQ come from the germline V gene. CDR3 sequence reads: CASSLGQGNGYTF. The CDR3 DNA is TGCGCCAGCAGCTTGGGACAGGGGAATGGCTACACCTTC.

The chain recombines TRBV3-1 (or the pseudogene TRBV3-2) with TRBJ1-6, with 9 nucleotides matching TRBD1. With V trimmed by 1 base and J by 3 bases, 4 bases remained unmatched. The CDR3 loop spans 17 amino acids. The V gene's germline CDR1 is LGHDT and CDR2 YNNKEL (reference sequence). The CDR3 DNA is TGTGCCAGCAGCCAAGGACAGGGGGGCCACTATAATTCACCCCTCCACTTT. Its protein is CASSQGQGGHYNSPLHF.

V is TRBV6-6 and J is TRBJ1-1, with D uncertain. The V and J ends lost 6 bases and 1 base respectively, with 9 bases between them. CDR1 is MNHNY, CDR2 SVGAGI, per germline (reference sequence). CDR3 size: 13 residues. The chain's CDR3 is CASSQTQNTEAFF. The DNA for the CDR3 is TGTGCCAGCAGCCAAACACAGAACACTGAAGCTTTCTTT.

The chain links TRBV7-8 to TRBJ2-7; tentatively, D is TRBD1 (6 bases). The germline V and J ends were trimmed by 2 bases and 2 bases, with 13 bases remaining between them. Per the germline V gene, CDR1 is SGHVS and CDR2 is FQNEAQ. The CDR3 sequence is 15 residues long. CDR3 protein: CASSLTQGSTYEQYF. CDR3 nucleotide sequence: TGTGCCAGCAGCTTAACGCAGGGGAGCACCTACGAGCAGTACTTC.

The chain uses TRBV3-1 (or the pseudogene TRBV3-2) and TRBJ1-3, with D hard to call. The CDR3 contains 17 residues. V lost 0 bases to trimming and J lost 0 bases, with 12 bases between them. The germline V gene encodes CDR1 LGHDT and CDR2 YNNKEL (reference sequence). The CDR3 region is CASSQDLWANSGNTIYF. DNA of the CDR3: TGTGCCAGCAGCCAAGATCTATGGGCAAACTCTGGAAACACCATATATTTT.

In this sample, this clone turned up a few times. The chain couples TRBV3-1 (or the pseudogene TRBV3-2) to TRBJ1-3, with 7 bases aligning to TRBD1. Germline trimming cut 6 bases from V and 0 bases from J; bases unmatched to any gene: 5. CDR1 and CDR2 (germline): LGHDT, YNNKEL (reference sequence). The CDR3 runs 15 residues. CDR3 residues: CASSPTGSSGNTIYF. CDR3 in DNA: TGTGCCAGCAGTCCGACAGGGAGCTCTGGAAACACCATATATTTT.

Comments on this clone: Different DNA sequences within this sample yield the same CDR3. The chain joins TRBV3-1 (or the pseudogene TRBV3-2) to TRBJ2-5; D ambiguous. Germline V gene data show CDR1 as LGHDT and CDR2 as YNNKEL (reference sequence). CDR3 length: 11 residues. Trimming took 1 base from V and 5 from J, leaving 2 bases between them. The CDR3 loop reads CASSQGETQYF. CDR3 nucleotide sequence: TGTGCCAGCAGCCAAGGGGAGACCCAGTACTTC.

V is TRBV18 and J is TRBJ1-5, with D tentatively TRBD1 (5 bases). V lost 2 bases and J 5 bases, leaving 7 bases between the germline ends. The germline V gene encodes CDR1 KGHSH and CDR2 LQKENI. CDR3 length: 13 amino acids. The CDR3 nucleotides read TGTGCCAGCTCACCAGGGGCCGATCAGCCCCAGCATTTT. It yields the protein CASSPGADQPQHF.

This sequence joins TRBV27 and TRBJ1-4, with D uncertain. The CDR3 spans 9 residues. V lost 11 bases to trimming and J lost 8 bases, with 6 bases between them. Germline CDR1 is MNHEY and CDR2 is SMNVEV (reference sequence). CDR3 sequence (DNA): TGTGCCTTAGGCGAAAAACTGTTTTTT. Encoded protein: CALGEKLFF.

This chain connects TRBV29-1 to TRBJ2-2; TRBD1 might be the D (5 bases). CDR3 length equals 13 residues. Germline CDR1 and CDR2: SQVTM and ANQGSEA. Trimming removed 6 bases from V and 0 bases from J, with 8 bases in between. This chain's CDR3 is CSVDTSNTGELFF. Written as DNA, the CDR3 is TGCAGCGTGGACACTTCGAACACCGGGGAGCTGTTTTTT.

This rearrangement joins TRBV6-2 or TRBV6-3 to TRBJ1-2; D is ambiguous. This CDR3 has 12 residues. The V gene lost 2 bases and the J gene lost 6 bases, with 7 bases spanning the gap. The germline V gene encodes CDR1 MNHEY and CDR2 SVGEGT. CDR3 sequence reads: CASSYTEHGYTF. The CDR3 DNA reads TGTGCCAGCAGTTACACGGAGCATGGCTACACCTTC.

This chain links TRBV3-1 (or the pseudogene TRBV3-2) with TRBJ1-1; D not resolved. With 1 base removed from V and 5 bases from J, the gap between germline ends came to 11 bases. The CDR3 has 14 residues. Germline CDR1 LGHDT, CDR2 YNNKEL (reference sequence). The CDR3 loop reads CASSQVAERTEAFF. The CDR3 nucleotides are TGTGCCAGCAGCCAAGTCGCCGAACGGACTGAAGCTTTCTTT.

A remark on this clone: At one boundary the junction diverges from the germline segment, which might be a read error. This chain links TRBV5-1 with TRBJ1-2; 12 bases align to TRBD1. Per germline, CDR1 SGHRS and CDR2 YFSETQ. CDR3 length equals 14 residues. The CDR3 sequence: CASTLGTGGDGYTF. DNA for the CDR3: TGCGCCAGCACCTTGGGGACAGGGGGCGACGGCTACACCTTC.

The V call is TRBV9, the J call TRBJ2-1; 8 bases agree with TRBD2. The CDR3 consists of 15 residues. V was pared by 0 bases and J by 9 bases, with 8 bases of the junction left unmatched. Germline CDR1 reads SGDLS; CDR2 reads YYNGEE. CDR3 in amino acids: CASSVVSGSSGEQFF. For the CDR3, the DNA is TGTGCCAGCAGCGTAGTAAGCGGGAGCTCGGGTGAGCAGTTCTTC.

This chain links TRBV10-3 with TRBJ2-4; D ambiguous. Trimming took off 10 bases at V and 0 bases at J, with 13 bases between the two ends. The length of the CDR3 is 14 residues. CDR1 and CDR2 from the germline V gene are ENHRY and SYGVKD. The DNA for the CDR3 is TGTGCCACAGAAGACAACCTAGCCAAAAACATTCAGTACTTC. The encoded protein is CATEDNLAKNIQYF.

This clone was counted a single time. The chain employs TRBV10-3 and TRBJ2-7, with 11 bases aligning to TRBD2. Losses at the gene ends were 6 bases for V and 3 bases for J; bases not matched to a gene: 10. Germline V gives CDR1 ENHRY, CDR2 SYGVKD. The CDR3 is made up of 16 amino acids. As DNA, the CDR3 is TGTGCCATCAGCCCGGCCGGGGGGACTAGCGGCTACGAGCAGTACTTC. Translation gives CAISPAGGTSGYEQYF.

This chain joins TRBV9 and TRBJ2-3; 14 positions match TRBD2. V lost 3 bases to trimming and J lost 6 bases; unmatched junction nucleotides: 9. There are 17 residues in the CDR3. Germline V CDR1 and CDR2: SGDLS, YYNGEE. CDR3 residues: CASSARGLAGARDTQYF. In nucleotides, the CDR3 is TGTGCCAGCAGCGCTAGGGGACTAGCGGGGGCCCGGGATACGCAGTATTTT.

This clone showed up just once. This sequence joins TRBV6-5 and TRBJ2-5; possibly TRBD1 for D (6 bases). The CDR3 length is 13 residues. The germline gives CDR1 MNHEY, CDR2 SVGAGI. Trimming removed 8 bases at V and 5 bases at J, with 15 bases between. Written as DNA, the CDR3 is TGTGCCAGCGTCGGGACACCCGGGGAGACCCAGTACTTC. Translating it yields CASVGTPGETQYF.

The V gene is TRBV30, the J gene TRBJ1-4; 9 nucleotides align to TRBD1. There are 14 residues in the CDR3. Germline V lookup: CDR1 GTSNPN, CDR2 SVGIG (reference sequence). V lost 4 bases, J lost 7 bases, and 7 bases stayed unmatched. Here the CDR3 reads CAWKTGGIGEKLFF. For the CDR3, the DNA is TGTGCCTGGAAAACAGGGGGCATTGGTGAAAAACTGTTTTTT.